What follows describes a single TCR beta chain. Its recognized antigen is unknown. No base quality information exists; no much larger clone differs at one position. This sample is part of a study of T cell changes during pregnancy in multiple sclerosis (dated by TCRdb to about 2019). With respect to the entire study: In women with multiple sclerosis, the researchers looked at how the T cell repertoire shifted as pregnancy progressed.

From its cysteine to its phenylalanine, the CDR3 spans 14 amino acids. Just the 42-base CDR3 DNA is kept, in frame starting at base 1. The CDR1 and CDR2 encoded by the germline V gene are WSHSY and SAAADI. Germline trimming amounts to 7 bases on V and 4 bases on J, with 2 as the count of junction bases outside the gene matches. Library prep was done by the immunoSEQ multiplex PCR assay. TCRdb holds this immuneACCESS table with in-frame rearrangements only. Some clones are missing; in checked studies, unresolved V genes explain under half, and the rest has no known cause. The table for this sample lists tens of thousands of clones; roughly 89% of them were counted only once. The top ten constitute approximately 1.2% of the sample.

The specimen was CD4+ T cells from peripheral blood mononuclear cells, collected in the first trimester of pregnancy. This clonotype was sampled from a female donor with multiple sclerosis, enrolled in a pregnancy study. The chain couples TRBV10-2 to TRBJ2-3; TRBD2 matches 13 bases in the middle. The DNA sequence is TGCGCCAGCACAGGACTAGCGGGAGCAGATACGCAGTATTTT. It translates to CASTGLAGADTQYF.